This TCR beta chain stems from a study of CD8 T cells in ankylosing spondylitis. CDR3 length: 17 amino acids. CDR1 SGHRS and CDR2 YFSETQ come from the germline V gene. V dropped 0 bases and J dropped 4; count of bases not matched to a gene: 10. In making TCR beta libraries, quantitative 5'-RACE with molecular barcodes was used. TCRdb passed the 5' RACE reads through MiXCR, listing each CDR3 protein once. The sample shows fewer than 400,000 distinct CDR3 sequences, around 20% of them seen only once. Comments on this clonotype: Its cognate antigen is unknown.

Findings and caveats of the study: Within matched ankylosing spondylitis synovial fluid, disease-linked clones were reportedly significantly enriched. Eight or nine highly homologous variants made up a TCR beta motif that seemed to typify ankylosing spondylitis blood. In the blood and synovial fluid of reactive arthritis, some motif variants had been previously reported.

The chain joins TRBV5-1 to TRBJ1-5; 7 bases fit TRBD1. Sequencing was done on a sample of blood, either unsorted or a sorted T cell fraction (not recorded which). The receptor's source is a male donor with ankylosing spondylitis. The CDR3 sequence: CASSLGLRDSGNQPQHF. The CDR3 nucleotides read TGCGCCAGCAGCTTGGGCCTCCGGGACAGTGGTAATCAGCCCCAGCATTTT. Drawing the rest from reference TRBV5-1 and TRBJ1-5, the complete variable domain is KAGVTQTPRYLIKTRGQQVTLSCSPISGHRSVSWYQQTPGQGLQFLFEYFSETQRNKGNFPGRFSGRQFSNSRSEMNVSTLELGDSALYLCASSLGLRDSGNQPQHFGDGTRLSIL.